Many counts were recorded for the clone carrying this T cell receptor (beta chain). The time point denotes: persistent/refractory GD, antithyroid drugs over 5 years with positive TRAb. With RNA extracted from PBMCs as input, the TCR library was made. iRepertoire HTBI primers and Arm-PCR of CDR3 regions built TCR beta libraries. TCRdb re-called the multiplex PCR reads through MiXCR, storing one row per CDR3 protein. The repertoire holds about 470,000 distinct CDR3 sequences, with more than 20% as singletons. Unmatched junction bases numbered 7, after V lost 3 bases and J lost 4 bases. The CDR3 has 15 amino acids. Germline V gene lookup returns CDR1 MNHEY and CDR2 SMNVEV (reference sequence). The data originate from a study of regulatory T cells in long-lasting Graves disease.

The rearrangement links TRBV27 to TRBJ2-5; 8 nucleotides agree with TRBD2. This specimen consisted of peripheral blood mononuclear cells (PBMCs), obtained when the disease was refractory, from a patient treated with antithyroid drugs. The source of this sequence is a female donor with Graves disease. The DNA of the CDR3 is TGTGCCAGCAGTTTTCTAGCGGGTGAGCTAGAGACCCAGTACTTC. Amino acid sequence: CASSFLAGELETQYF.